This entry lists 10 T cell receptor beta chains sequenced from one sample in a study of human T cells and chemical hapten exposure. TCRdb itself ran the RACE reads through MiXCR, one entry per CDR3 protein. Of roughly 94,000 distinct CDR3 sequences in the sample, about 9.3% were seen once. Specified time point: patch test 2, 6 weeks after DPC sensitization. Treatment noted: therapeutic diphenylcyclopropenone sensitization with weekly scalp DPC. The specimen was whole blood, collected in connection with sensitization to the hapten diphenylcyclopropenone (DPC). All receptors derive from a woman in her 40s with alopecia areata. Some clones in this sample may be carry-over from other donors' samples.

This rearrangement joins TRBV5-1 to TRBJ2-1, with D unclear. V was trimmed by 4 bases and J by 4 bases, leaving 18 bases between them. This CDR3 comprises 16 residues. Germline V gene lookup returns CDR1 SGHRS and CDR2 YFSETQ. The chain's CDR3 is CASSPPGHKTYNEQFF. The CDR3 DNA reads as TGCGCCAGCAGCCCCCCCGGGCACAAGACTTACAATGAGCAGTTCTTC.

The DNA of the CDR3 is TGCAGTGCTAGGAGGGGAAGCTCCTACAATGAGCAGTTCTTC. Its protein product is CSARRGSSYNEQFF. The rearrangement links TRBV20-1 to TRBJ2-1; D tentatively reads TRBD1 or TRBD2 (5 bases each). The CDR3 has 14 residues. CDR1 and CDR2 (germline): DFQATT, SNEGSKA (reference sequence). Trimming removed 3 bases from V and 0 bases from J, with 9 bases in between.

This clonotype was recorded a few times. The V call is TRBV24-1, the J call TRBJ2-3; 10 positions agree with TRBD2. CDR3 length equals 15 residues. J was trimmed by 2 bases and V by 7 bases; bases with no gene match: 5. CDR1 and CDR2 from the germline V gene are KGHDR and SFDVKD. The CDR3 DNA reads as TGTGCCACCAGAGAAGGACTAGCGGACACAGATACGCAGTATTTT. Protein: CATREGLADTDTQYF.

In this sample, this clonotype turned up many times. This chain uses TRBV11-1 with TRBJ2-1, with 10 bases lining up with TRBD2. This CDR3 is 16 amino acids long. V shed 2 bases, J shed 2 bases, and the junction held 3 bases outside the gene matches. The V gene's germline CDR1 is SGHAT and CDR2 FQDESV (reference sequence). CDR3 region: CASSLLSGRAYNEQFF. In DNA, the CDR3 is TGTGCCAGCAGCTTATTGAGCGGGAGGGCCTACAATGAGCAGTTCTTC.

This rearrangement joins TRBV28 to TRBJ2-1, with 10 nucleotides matching TRBD2. This CDR3 is built from 15 residues. CDR1 is MDHEN, CDR2 SYDVKM, per germline. Trimming took 11 bases from V and 6 from J; bases not matched to a gene: 13. The CDR3 protein is CAGSTPSGGPNEQFF. The CDR3 nucleotides read TGTGCCGGCTCGACCCCTAGCGGGGGTCCCAATGAGCAGTTCTTC.

V gene TRBV12-3 or TRBV12-4 combines with J gene TRBJ1-1; D perhaps matches TRBD1 (5 bases). Trimming removed 10 bases from V and 4 bases from J, with 16 bases in between. The CDR3 sequence is 13 residues long. The CDR3 nucleotides read TGTGCCACCTTCTGGGGGGGGAGCACTGAAGCTTTCTTT. Residues: CATFWGGSTEAFF.

There are a few counts of this clonotype. This sequence joins TRBV10-3 and TRBJ2-1, with TRBD2 matching 8 bases. This CDR3 contains 18 residues. V was pared by 4 bases and J by 0 bases, with 11 bases of the junction left unmatched. Germline CDR1 ENHRY, CDR2 SYGVKD. The CDR3 coding sequence is TGTGCCATCAGTGGGCTAGCGGGCGTACGGAGCTCCTACAATGAGCAGTTCTTC. Encoded protein: CAISGLAGVRSSYNEQFF.

This clonotype has a count of ten or more. This sequence joins TRBV24-1 and TRBJ1-2, with 8 nucleotides matching TRBD1. The J segment lost 7 bases and the V segment lost 7 bases, leaving 10 bases of the junction unmatched. CDR1 is KGHDR and CDR2 is SFDVKD in the germline V gene. This CDR3 is built from 14 residues. Written as DNA, the CDR3 is TGTGCCACCAGCTTACCGGGACAGGAGCGTGGCTACACCTTC. It encodes CATSLPGQERGYTF.

The chain has TRBV10-3 and TRBJ2-1; D might be TRBD2 (5 bases). Between the trimmed V and J ends, which lost 7 bases and 6 bases, there was a span of 10 bases. CDR1 is ENHRY and CDR2 is SYGVKD in the germline V gene. CDR3 length: 12 amino acids. The CDR3 is CAIIGSGNEQFF. The CDR3 bases are TGTGCCATCATTGGGAGCGGCAATGAGCAGTTCTTC.

This clonotype was picked up a small number of times. J is TRBJ1-1 and V is TRBV28; D remains ambiguous. The CDR3 has 10 residues. Trimming left V 10 bases short and J 2 bases short, with 5 bases between. Germline V gives CDR1 MDHEN, CDR2 SYDVKM. CDR3 in amino acids: CATGNTEAFF. As DNA, the CDR3 is TGTGCCACAGGTAACACTGAAGCTTTCTTT.